The clone carrying this T cell receptor beta chain turned up a few times. Germline trimming cut 5 bases from V and 9 bases from J; bases unmatched to any gene: 10. CDR1 and CDR2 from the germline V gene are SGHVS and FQNEAQ. The CDR3 is made up of 14 amino acids. As processed by the authors: Estimation of nucleated cell counts was performed using reference gene primer amplification. Data came from immunoSEQ multiplex PCR; TCRdb stores just in-frame clones and leaves some out. D and trimming come from the DNA, and the V and J calls and clone size come from that table. The data show about 260,000 clones, 85% seen once. The data belong to a study of blood T cell repertoires in COVID-19.

Sequenced input: peripheral blood. This chain uses TRBV7-8 with TRBJ1-5, with TRBD1 identical over 7 bases. The source is a human donor in a cohort sampled during active COVID-19. Written as DNA, the CDR3 is TGTGCCAGCAGCACTCGACAGGGAGGCCTGCCCCAGCATTTT. It translates to CASSTRQGGLPQHF.